The present TCR beta chain was sequenced within a study of shared clonotypes between healthy human individuals. Libraries were prepared by immunoSEQ multiplex PCR; TCRdb keeps only in-frame clonotypes and omits some of them. The table includes approximately 2,000,000 clones, 80% to 95% detected once. Germline loops: CDR1 SGHRS, CDR2 YFSETQ. V shed 0 bases and J shed 2 bases, with 7 bases lying between them. This CDR3 comprises 14 residues. Study outcomes and limitations: Non-shared clonotypes showed lower generation probabilities than clonotypes common to all four donors.

This clone is a singleton in its sample. Its antigen is unidentified. Sequencing input: naive CD4+ T cells from PBMCs. This sample's subset: CD45RA+ positively selected. The chain employs TRBV5-1 and TRBJ2-3; no definite D call. The sequence was collected from a young man in good health. Some clones in this sample may be carry-over from other donors' samples. CDR3 DNA sequence: TGCGCCAGCAGCTTGGAGGGCAACACAGATACGCAGTATTTT. The encoded protein is CASSLEGNTDTQYF.